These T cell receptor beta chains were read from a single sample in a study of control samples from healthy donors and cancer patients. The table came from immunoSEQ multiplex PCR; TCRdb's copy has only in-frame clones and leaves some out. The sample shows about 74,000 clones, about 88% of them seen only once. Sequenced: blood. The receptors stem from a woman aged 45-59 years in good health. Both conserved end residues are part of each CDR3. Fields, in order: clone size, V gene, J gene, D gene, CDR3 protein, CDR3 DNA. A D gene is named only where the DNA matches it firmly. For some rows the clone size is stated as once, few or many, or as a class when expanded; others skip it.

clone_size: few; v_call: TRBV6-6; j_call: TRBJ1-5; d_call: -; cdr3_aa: CASTPGSNQPQHF; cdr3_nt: TGTGCCAGCACCCCGGGCAGCAATCAGCCCCAGCATTTT
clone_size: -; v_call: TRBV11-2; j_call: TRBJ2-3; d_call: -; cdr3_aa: CASSRGGGVPSADTQYF; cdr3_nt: TGTGCCAGCAGCCGAGGTGGGGGAGTCCCCTCGGCAGATACGCAGTATTTT
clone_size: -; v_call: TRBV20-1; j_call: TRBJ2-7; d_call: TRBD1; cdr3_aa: CSASRGGWTYEQYF; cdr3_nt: TGCAGTGCTAGTCGAGGGGGCTGGACCTACGAGCAGTACTTC
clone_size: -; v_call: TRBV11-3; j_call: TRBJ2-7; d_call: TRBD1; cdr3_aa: CASSFDRDHEQYF; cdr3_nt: TGTGCCAGCAGCTTTGACAGGGACCACGAGCAGTACTTC
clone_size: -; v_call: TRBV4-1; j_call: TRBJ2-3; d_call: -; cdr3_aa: CASSPERGRSDTQYF; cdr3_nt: TGCGCCAGCAGCCCCGAGCGTGGCCGTTCAGATACGCAGTATTTT
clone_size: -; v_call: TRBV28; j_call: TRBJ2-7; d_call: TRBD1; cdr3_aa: CASSSPTGAYEQYF; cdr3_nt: TGTGCCAGCAGTTCCCCGACAGGGGCCTACGAGCAGTACTTC
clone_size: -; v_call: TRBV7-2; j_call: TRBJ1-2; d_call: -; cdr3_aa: CASSFGNYGYTF; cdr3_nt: TGTGCCAGCAGCTTTGGGAACTATGGCTACACCTTC
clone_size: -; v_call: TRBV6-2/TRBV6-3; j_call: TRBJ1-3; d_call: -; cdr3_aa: CASSPRDNGIPSSGNTIYF; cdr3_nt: TGTGCCAGCAGCCCACGGGACAACGGAATACCCAGCTCTGGAAACACCATATATTTT
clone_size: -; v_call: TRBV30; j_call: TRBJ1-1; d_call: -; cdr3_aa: CAWSRRGLNTEAFF; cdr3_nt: TGTGCCTGGAGTCGAAGAGGACTGAACACTGAAGCTTTCTTT
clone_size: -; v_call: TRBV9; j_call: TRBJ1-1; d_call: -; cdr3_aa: CASSVFKGGNTEAFF; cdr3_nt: TGTGCCAGCAGCGTATTTAAAGGTGGGAACACTGAAGCTTTCTTT
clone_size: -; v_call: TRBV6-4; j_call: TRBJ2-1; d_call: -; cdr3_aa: CASSGDSSYNEQFF; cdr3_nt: TGTGCCAGCAGTGGGGACTCCTCCTACAATGAGCAGTTCTTC
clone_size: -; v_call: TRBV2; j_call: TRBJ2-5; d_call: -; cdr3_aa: CASRQYQETQYF; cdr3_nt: TGTGCCAGCAGACAGTACCAAGAGACCCAGTACTTC
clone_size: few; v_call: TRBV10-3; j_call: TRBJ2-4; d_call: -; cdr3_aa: CAIGSGEAKNIQYF; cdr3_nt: TGTGCCATCGGGTCAGGGGAGGCCAAAAACATTCAGTACTTC
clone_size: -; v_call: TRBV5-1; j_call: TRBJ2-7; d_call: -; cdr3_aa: CASSLTGTDFYEQYF; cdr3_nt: TGCGCCAGCAGCTTGACCGGGACGGATTTCTACGAGCAGTACTTC
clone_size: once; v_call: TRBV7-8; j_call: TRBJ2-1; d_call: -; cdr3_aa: CASSRRGDLFTYNEQFF; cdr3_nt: TGTGCCAGCAGTCGCCGTGGGGACCTCTTTACCTACAATGAGCAGTTCTTC
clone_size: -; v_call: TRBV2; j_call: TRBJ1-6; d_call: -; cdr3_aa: CASGGSPLHF; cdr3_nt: TGTGCCAGCGGAGGGTCACCCCTCCACTTT
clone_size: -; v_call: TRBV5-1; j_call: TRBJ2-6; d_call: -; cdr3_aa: CASSLAGGHSGANVLTF; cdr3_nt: TGCGCCAGCAGCTTGGCAGGCGGGCACTCTGGGGCCAACGTCCTGACTTTC
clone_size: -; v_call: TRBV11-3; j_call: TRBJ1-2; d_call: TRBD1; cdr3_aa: CASSTRTGEGYTF; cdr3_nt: TGTGCCAGCAGCACCCGGACAGGGGAGGGCTACACCTTC
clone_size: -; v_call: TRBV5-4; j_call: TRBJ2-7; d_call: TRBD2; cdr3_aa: CASSLEAAGVYEQYF; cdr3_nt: TGTGCCAGCAGCTTGGAGGCAGCGGGAGTCTACGAGCAGTACTTC
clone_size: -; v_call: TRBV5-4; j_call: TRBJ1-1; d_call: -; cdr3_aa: CASSLASRLNTEAFF; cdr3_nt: TGTGCCAGCAGCTTGGCCTCACGGCTGAACACTGAAGCTTTCTTT
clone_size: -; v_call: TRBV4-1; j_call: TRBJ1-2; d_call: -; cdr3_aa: CASSQDGAYYGYTF; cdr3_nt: TGCGCCAGCAGCCAAGATGGGGCGTACTATGGCTACACCTTC
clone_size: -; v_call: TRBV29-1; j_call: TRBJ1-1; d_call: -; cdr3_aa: CSVSGTPNTEAFF; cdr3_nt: TGCAGCGTTTCCGGGACACCGAACACTGAAGCTTTCTTT
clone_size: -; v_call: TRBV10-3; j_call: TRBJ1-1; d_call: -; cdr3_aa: CAISGEQNTEAFF; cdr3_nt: TGTGCCATCAGCGGGGAACAGAACACTGAAGCTTTCTTT
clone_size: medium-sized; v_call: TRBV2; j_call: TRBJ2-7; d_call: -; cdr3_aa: CASSEAVSSYEQYF; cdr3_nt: TGTGCCAGCAGTGAAGCCGTGAGTTCCTACGAGCAGTACTTC
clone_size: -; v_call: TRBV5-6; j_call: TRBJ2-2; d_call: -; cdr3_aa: CASSGERGTGELFF; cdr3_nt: TGTGCCAGCAGCGGCGAGAGGGGAACCGGGGAGCTGTTTTTT
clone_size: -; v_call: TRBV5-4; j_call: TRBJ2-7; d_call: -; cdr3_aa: CASSLGTGEQYF; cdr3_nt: TGTGCCAGCAGCTTGGGAACGGGGGAGCAGTACTTC
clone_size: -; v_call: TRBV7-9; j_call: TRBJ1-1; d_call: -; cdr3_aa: CASSLGRIISTEAFF; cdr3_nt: TGTGCCAGCAGCTTAGGACGAATTATTAGCACTGAAGCTTTCTTT
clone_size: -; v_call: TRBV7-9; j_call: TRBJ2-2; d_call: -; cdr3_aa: CASSPLKGPSTGELFF; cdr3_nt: TGTGCCAGCAGCCCACTAAAGGGACCGAGCACCGGGGAGCTGTTTTTT
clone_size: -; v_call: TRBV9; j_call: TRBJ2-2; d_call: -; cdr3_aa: CASSHTGPGTGELFF; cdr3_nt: TGTGCCAGCAGTCATACCGGGCCTGGCACCGGGGAGCTGTTTTTT
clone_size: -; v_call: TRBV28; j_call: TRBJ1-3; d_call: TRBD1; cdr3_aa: CASSADRVSGNTIYF; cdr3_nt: TGTGCCAGCAGTGCTGACAGGGTTTCTGGAAACACCATATATTTT
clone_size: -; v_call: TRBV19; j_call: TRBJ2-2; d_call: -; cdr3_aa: CASRDGTGELFF; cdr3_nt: TGTGCCAGTAGGGACGGCACCGGGGAGCTGTTTTTT
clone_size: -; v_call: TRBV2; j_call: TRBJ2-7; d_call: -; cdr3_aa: CASSVTQIEQYF; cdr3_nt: TGTGCCAGCAGTGTTACGCAGATCGAGCAGTACTTC
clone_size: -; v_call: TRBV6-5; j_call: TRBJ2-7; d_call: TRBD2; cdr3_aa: CASITSGVREQYF; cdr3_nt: TGTGCCAGCATTACTAGCGGGGTCCGCGAGCAGTACTTC
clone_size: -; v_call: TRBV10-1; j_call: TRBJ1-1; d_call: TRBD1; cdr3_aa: CASSRQGINPTEAFF; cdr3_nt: TGCGCCAGCAGCCGACAGGGCATTAATCCCACTGAAGCTTTCTTT
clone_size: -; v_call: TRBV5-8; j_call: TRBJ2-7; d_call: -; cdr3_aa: CASRRLVGGHEQYF; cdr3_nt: TGTGCCAGCAGAAGACTAGTGGGGGGCCACGAGCAGTACTTC
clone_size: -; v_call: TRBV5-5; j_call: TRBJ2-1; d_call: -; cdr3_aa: CASSLEGDPQGGEQFF; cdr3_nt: TGTGCCAGCAGCTTGGAAGGCGACCCCCAGGGGGGTGAGCAGTTCTTC
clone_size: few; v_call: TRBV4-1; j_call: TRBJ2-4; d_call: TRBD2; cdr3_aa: CASSQDFRTGGIQYF; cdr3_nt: TGCGCCAGCAGCCAAGATTTTCGAACGGGGGGCATTCAGTACTTC
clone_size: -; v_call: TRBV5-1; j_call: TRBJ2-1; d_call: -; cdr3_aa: CASREGSMGIYNEQFF; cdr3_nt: TGCGCCAGCAGAGAGGGGTCAATGGGGATATACAATGAGCAGTTCTTC
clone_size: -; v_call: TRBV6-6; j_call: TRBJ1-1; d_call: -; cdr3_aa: CASSYGSMNTEAFF; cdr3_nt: TGTGCCAGCAGTTATGGCTCTATGAACACTGAAGCTTTCTTT
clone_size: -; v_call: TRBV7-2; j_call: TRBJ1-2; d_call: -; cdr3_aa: CASSPLGGKSYGYTF; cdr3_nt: TGTGCCAGCAGCCCCCTGGGGGGCAAAAGCTATGGCTACACCTTC
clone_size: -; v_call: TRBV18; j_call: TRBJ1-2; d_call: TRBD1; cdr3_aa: CASSPNTGQGASYTF; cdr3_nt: TGTGCCAGCTCACCTAATACGGGACAGGGGGCGAGCTACACCTTC
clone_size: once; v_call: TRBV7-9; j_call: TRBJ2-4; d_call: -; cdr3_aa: CASSLAALAKNIQYF; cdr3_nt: TGTGCCAGCAGCTTAGCAGCCTTAGCCAAAAACATTCAGTACTTC
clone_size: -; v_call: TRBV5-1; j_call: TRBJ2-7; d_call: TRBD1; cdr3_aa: CASSIRTGEGEQYF; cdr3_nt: TGCGCCAGCAGCATAAGGACAGGGGAGGGCGAGCAGTACTTC
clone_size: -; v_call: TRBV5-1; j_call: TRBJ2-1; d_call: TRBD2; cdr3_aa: CASSLGLAGDAVYEQFF; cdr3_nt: TGCGCCAGCAGCTTGGGATTAGCGGGGGACGCGGTGTATGAGCAGTTCTTC
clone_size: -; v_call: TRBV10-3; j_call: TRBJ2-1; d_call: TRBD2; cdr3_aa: CAISHSSGDGNEQFF; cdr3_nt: TGTGCCATCAGCCATTCTAGCGGGGATGGGAATGAGCAGTTCTTC
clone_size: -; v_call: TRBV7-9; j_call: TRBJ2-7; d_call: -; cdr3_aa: CASSLDFYEQYF; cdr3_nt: TGTGCCAGCAGCTTAGATTTCTACGAGCAGTACTTC
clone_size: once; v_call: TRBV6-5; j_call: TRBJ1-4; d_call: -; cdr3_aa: CASSLSQGNEKLFF; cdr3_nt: TGTGCCAGCAGCCTGTCCCAGGGGAATGAAAAACTGTTTTTT
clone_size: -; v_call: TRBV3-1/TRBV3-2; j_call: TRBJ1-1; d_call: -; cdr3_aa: CASSQFENTEAFF; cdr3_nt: TGTGCCAGCAGCCAATTCGAGAACACTGAAGCTTTCTTT
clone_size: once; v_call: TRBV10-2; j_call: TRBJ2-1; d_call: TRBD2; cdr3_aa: CASSMGLAGGSSYNEQFF; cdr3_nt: TGCGCCAGCAGTATGGGACTAGCGGGGGGCTCCTCCTACAATGAGCAGTTCTTC
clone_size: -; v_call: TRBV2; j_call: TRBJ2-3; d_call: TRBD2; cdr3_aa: CASKPGLAGGGDTQYF; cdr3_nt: TGTGCCAGCAAACCGGGACTAGCGGGGGGTGGCGATACGCAGTATTTT
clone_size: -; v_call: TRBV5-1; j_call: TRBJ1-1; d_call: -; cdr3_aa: CASSLRFLNTEAFF; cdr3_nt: TGCGCCAGCAGCCTACGCTTTCTGAACACTGAAGCTTTCTTT
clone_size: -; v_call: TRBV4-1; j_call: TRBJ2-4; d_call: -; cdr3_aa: CASSQDTSIQYF; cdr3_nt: TGCGCCAGCAGCCAAGACACGTCTATTCAGTACTTC